These T cell receptor beta chains were read from a single sample in a study of blood T cell repertoires in COVID-19. Some clones are missing from TCRdb's copy, which holds only in-frame ones; the method was immunoSEQ multiplex PCR. The profile covers around 93,000 clones, with about 86% appearing a single time and 15% taken by the ten largest. The sample comprised peripheral blood. These receptors all come from a human donor in a cohort sampled during active COVID-19. The CDR3 runs from the conserved cysteine through the conserved F or W. The order of the fields is D gene, V gene, J gene, clone size, CDR3 protein, CDR3 DNA. A D gene is named only where the DNA matches it firmly. Only part of the rows carry a size: once, few, many, or a class if the clone is expanded.

TRBD2	TRBV4-2	TRBJ2-3	-	CASSPTGLAGGRTDTQYF	TGTGCCAGCAGCCCCACGGGACTAGCGGGGGGGCGGACAGATACGCAGTATTTT
-	TRBV29-1	TRBJ1-3	-	CSVTQSSGNTIYF	TGCAGCGTGACACAGAGCTCTGGAAACACCATATATTTT
-	TRBV11-1	TRBJ2-3	-	CASSFGQGYSDTQYF	TGTGCCAGCAGCTTTGGGCAGGGATACTCAGATACGCAGTATTTT
TRBD1	TRBV9	TRBJ2-7	-	CASSFRTGGSYEQYF	TGTGCCAGCAGCTTCCGGACAGGGGGCTCCTACGAGCAGTACTTC
TRBD2	TRBV4-1	TRBJ2-1	-	CASSQEGLNGGEQFF	TGCGCCAGCAGCCAAGAGGGACTAAATGGTGGTGAGCAGTTCTTC
-	TRBV4-3	TRBJ2-4	-	CASSPSVGRDIQYF	TGCGCCAGCAGCCCTAGCGTTGGACGGGACATTCAGTACTTC
-	TRBV27	TRBJ2-3	once	CASGSTSLTDTQYF	TGTGCCAGCGGCTCAACTAGCCTCACAGATACGCAGTATTTT
-	TRBV19	TRBJ1-5	-	CASSQPTRVWEYSNQPQHF	TGTGCCAGTAGTCAACCGACCAGGGTGTGGGAATATAGCAATCAGCCCCAGCATTTT
-	TRBV6-6	TRBJ1-5	few	CASSQRDGFSNQPQHF	TGTGCCAGCAGTCAAAGAGACGGGTTTAGCAATCAGCCCCAGCATTTT
-	TRBV7-2	TRBJ2-7	-	CASSLLAGTYEQYF	TGTGCCAGCAGCTTACTCGCAGGAACCTACGAGCAGTACTTC
-	TRBV24-1	TRBJ2-1	-	CATSDLPGQSSYNEQFF	TGTGCCACCAGTGATTTACCGGGACAAAGCTCCTACAATGAGCAGTTCTTC
TRBD2	TRBV28	TRBJ2-1	-	CASRSGGRLVEQFF	TGTGCCAGCAGGTCGGGGGGGCGACTAGTGGAGCAGTTCTTC
-	TRBV5-1	TRBJ2-7	once	CASSLRGREGEQYF	TGCGCCAGCAGCTTGAGGGGGAGGGAAGGCGAGCAGTACTTC
-	TRBV5-7	TRBJ1-3	-	CASSHITPISGNTIYF	TGTGCCAGCAGCCACATTACCCCAATATCCGGAAACACCATATATTTT
TRBD2	TRBV5-1	TRBJ2-5	-	CASSSVSGREETQYF	TGCGCCAGCAGTTCGGTGAGCGGGAGAGAAGAGACCCAGTACTTC
-	TRBV6-1	TRBJ1-5	-	CASSEDVAQHF	TGTGCCAGCAGTGAAGATGTCGCCCAGCATTTT
TRBD2	TRBV4-3	TRBJ2-1	once	CASSQDTSGDNEQFF	TGCGCCAGCAGCCAAGATACTAGCGGGGACAATGAGCAGTTCTTC
TRBD2	TRBV10-2	TRBJ2-7	-	CASSDFVLAGGSSSYEQYF	TGCGCCAGCAGTGACTTTGTACTAGCGGGAGGGTCAAGCTCCTACGAGCAGTACTTC
-	TRBV2	TRBJ1-6	-	CASRTEGGRSLHF	TGTGCCAGCAGGACGGAAGGGGGAAGGTCCCTCCACTTT
-	TRBV11-2	TRBJ1-1	-	CASSLGGNTEAFF	TGTGCCAGCAGCTTAGGAGGGAACACTGAAGCTTTCTTT
TRBD2	TRBV7-2	TRBJ2-5	-	CASSLNPGLGRAETQYF	TGTGCCAGCAGCTTGAACCCGGGACTAGGGAGGGCGGAGACCCAGTACTTC
TRBD1	TRBV27	TRBJ2-3	-	CASSLGTGVPHHTDTQYF	TGTGCCAGCAGTTTAGGGACAGGGGTCCCGCATCACACAGATACGCAGTATTTT
-	TRBV7-9	TRBJ2-2	-	CASSARQIHTGELFF	TGTGCCAGCAGCGCCCGACAGATTCACACCGGGGAGCTGTTTTTT
-	TRBV6-6	TRBJ1-3	-	CASSQTAPGIGRSGNTIYF	TGTGCCAGCAGTCAAACAGCCCCCGGTATAGGCCGCTCTGGAAACACCATATATTTT
TRBD2	TRBV7-2	TRBJ2-1	-	CASSLLSGSNEQFF	TGTGCCAGCAGCTTACTCAGCGGGAGTAATGAGCAGTTCTTC
-	TRBV2	TRBJ1-1	-	CASSDQWNTEAFF	TGTGCCAGCAGTGACCAGTGGAACACTGAAGCTTTCTTT
TRBD1	TRBV5-6	TRBJ1-3	few	CASSLGTGGLLGNTIYF	TGTGCCAGCAGCTTGGGTACAGGGGGCTTGTTAGGAAACACCATATATTTT
TRBD2	TRBV28	TRBJ2-1	-	CASSPSSGGSYNEQFF	TGTGCCAGCAGTCCGTCTAGCGGGGGCTCCTACAATGAGCAGTTCTTC
-	TRBV28	TRBJ2-3	-	CASSPPPADTQYF	TGTGCCAGCAGTCCCCCCCCTGCAGATACGCAGTATTTT
-	TRBV5-6	TRBJ2-2	-	CASSRAGDTGELFF	TGTGCCAGCAGCCGAGCAGGGGACACCGGGGAGCTGTTTTTT
-	TRBV11-3	TRBJ2-1	-	CASSRSEYNEQFF	TGTGCCAGCAGCCGAAGCGAGTACAATGAGCAGTTCTTC
TRBD1	TRBV20-1	TRBJ1-3	-	CSASEGAFGNTIYF	TGCAGTGCTAGTGAGGGGGCTTTTGGAAACACCATATATTTT
TRBD1	TRBV10-2	TRBJ2-5	-	CASRWTGVETQYF	TGCGCCAGCCGGTGGACAGGGGTAGAGACCCAGTACTTC
TRBD1	TRBV4-1	TRBJ1-5	few	CASSLDRGNQPQHF	TGCGCCAGCAGCCTAGACAGGGGCAATCAGCCCCAGCATTTT
-	TRBV4-3	TRBJ2-7	-	CASSQGTGLSYEQYF	TGCGCCAGCAGCCAAGGCACAGGGCTCTCCTACGAGCAGTACTTC
-	TRBV3-1/TRBV3-2	TRBJ1-1	-	CASSLSGASNTEAFF	TGTGCCAGCAGCCTTTCAGGGGCGAGTAACACTGAAGCTTTCTTT